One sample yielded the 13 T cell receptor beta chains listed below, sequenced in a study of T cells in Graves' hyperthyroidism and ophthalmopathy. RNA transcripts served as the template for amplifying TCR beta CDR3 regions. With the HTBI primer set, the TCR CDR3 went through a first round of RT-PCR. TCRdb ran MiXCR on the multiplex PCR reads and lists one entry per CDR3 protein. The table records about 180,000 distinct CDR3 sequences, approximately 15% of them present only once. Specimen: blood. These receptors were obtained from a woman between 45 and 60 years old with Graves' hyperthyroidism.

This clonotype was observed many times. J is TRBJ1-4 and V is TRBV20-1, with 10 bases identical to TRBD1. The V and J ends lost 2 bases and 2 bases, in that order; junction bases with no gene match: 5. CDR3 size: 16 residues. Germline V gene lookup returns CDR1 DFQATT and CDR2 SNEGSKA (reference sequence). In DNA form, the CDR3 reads TGCAGTGCTAGACTCGGGACAGGGGTCACTAATGAAAAACTGTTTTTT. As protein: CSARLGTGVTNEKLFF.

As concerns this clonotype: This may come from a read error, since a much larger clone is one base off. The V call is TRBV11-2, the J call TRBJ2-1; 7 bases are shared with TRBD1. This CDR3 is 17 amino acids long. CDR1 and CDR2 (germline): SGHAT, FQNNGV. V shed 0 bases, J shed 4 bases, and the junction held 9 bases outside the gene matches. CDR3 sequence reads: CASSLDGLGGIYNEQFF. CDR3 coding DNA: TGTGCCAGCAGCTTAGATGGGTTAGGGGGCATTTACAATGAGCAGTTCTTC.

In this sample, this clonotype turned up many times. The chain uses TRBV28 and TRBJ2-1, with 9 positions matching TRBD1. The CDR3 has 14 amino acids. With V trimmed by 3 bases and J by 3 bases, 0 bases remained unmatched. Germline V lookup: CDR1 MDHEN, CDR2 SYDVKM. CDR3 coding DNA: TGTGCCAGCAGTTTGACAGGGGGCTACAATGAGCAGTTCTTC. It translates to CASSLTGGYNEQFF.

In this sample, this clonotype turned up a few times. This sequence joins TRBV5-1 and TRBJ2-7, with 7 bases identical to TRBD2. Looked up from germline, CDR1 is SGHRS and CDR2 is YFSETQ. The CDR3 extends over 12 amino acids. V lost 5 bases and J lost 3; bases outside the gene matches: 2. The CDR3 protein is CASRGLNYEQYF. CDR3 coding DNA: TGCGCCAGCAGGGGACTAAACTACGAGCAGTACTTC. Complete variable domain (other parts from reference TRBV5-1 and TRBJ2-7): KAGVTQTPRYLIKTRGQQVTLSCSPISGHRSVSWYQQTPGQGLQFLFEYFSETQRNKGNFPGRFSGRQFSNSRSEMNVSTLELGDSALYLCASRGLNYEQYFGPGTRLTVT.

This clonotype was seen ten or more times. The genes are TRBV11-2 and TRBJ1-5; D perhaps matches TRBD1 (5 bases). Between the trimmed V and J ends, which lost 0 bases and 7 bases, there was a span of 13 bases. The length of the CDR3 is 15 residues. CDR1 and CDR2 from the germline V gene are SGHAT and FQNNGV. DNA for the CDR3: TGTGCCAGCAGCTTAGATGGGCCCGGGACCCAGCCCCAGCATTTT. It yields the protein CASSLDGPGTQPQHF.

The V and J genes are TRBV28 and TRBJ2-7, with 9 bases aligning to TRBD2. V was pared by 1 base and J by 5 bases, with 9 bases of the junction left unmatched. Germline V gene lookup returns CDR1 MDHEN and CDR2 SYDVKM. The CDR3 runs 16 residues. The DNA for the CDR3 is TGTGCCAGCAGTTTATACCTCGGGACTAGCTGGGACGAGCAGTACTTC. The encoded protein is CASSLYLGTSWDEQYF. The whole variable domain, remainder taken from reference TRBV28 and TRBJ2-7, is DVKVTQSSRYLVKRTGEKVFLECVQDMDHENMFWYRQDPGLGLRLIYFSYDVKMKEKGDIPEGYSVSREKKERFSLILESASTNQTSMYLCASSLYLGTSWDEQYFGPGTRLTVT.

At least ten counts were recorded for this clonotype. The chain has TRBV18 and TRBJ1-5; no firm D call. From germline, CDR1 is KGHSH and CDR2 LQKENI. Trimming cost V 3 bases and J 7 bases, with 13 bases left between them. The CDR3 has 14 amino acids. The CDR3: CASSPSGVIQPQHF. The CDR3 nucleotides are TGTGCCAGCTCACCTTCCGGGGTTATACAGCCCCAGCATTTT.

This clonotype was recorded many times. This CDR3 reads CASSPHATGEAFF. Here the CDR3 DNA reads TGTGCCAGCTCACCCCATGCTACTGGTGAAGCTTTCTTT. The chain couples TRBV18 to TRBJ1-1; D gene uncertain. This CDR3 region has 13 residues. V was shortened by 3 bases and J by 7 bases, with 12 bases between the two germline ends. The germline gives CDR1 KGHSH, CDR2 LQKENI. The variable domain in full, completed from reference TRBV18 and TRBJ1-1, reads NAGVMQNPRHLVRRRGQEARLRCSPMKGHSHVYWYRQLPEEGLKFMVYLQKENIIDESGMPKERFSAEFPKEGPSILRIQQVVRGDSAAYFCASSPHATGEAFFGQGTRLTVV.

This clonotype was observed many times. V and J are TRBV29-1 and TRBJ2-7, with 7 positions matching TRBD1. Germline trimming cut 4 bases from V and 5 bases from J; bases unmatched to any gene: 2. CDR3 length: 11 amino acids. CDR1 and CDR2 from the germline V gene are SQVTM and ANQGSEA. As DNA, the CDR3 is TGCAGCGTTGGACAGGGACACGAGCAGTACTTC. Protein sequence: CSVGQGHEQYF.

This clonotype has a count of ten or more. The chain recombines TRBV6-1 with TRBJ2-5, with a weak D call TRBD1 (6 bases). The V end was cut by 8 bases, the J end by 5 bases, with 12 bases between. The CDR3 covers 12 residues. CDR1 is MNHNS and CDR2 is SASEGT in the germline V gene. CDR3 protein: CASQGQRETQYF. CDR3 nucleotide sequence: TGTGCCAGCCAAGGACAGAGGGAGACCCAGTACTTC.

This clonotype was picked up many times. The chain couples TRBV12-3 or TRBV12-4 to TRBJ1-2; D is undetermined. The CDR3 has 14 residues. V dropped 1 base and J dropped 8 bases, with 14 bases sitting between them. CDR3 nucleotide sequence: TGTGCCAGCAGTTTAGGTCAAACGGATCGCGGCTACACCTTC. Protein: CASSLGQTDRGYTF.

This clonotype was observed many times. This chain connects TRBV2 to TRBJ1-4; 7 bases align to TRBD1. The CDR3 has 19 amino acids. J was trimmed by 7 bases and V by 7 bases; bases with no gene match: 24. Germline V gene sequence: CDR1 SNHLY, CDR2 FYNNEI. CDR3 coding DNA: TGTGCCAGCACGGTGTCGAGGGACAGCCCATCAGAGGACACTGAAAAACTGTTTTTT. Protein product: CASTVSRDSPSEDTEKLFF.

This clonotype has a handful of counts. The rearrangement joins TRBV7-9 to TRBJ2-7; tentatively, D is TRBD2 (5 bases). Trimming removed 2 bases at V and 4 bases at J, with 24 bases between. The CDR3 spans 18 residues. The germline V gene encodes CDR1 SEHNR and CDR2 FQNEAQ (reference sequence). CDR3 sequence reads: CASSLWSPASGLTYEQYF. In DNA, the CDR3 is TGTGCCAGCAGCTTATGGTCCCCCGCCTCGGGGTTGACATACGAGCAGTACTTC.